These 19 T cell receptor beta chains originate from one sample sequenced in a study of OX40 agonist ivuxolimab in advanced cancers. The repertoire was sequenced with immunoSEQ multiplex PCR; TCRdb's copy has only in-frame clones and lacks some. The data contain some 9,600 clones, over 55% of them singletons. The sample here was CD4+ or CD8+ T cells sorted from blood, taken in a trial of the OX40 agonist ivuxolimab. Every receptor here comes from an adult with an advanced solid tumor such as melanoma, head and neck, liver or kidney cancer.

The V gene is TRBV7-9, the J gene TRBJ2-7; D gene unclear. Germline V gene lookup returns CDR1 SEHNR and CDR2 FQNEAQ (reference sequence). The CDR3 runs 11 residues. The germline V and J ends were trimmed by 3 bases and 5 bases, with 5 bases remaining between them. CDR3 sequence (DNA): TGTGCCAGCAGCTTTTCCGACGAGCAGTACTTC. Protein sequence: CASSFSDEQYF.

A few counts support this clone. DNA for the CDR3: TGTGCCAGCAGTTATGAATCCGGGGAGCTGTTTTTT. This codes for CASSYESGELFF. The chain links TRBV6-9 to TRBJ2-2; no reliable D call. The germline V gene has CDR1 MNHGY and CDR2 SVAAGI. Trimming stripped 2 bases from V and 6 bases from J, with 4 bases between. The CDR3 covers 12 residues.

This sequence joins TRBV29-1 and TRBJ2-7, with 13 nucleotides matching TRBD2. Losses at the gene ends were 6 bases for V and 4 bases for J; bases not matched to a gene: 3. CDR1 and CDR2 from the germline V gene are SQVTM and ANQGSEA. This CDR3 region has 13 residues. CDR3 bases: TGCAGCGTGAGGACTAGCGGGAGTTACGAGCAGTACTTC. Translated, it gives CSVRTSGSYEQYF.

This clone was seen once. The CDR3 DNA is TGTGCCAGTAGCCTCGTTAGGGGAAATGAGCAGTTCTTC. Its protein is CASSLVRGNEQFF. The rearrangement joins TRBV19 to TRBJ2-1; TRBD1 might be the D (5 bases). The CDR3 runs to 13 residues. Trimming pared 6 bases from V and 7 bases from J, leaving 13 bases between. Germline CDR1 is LNHDA and CDR2 is SQIVND (reference sequence).

This clone came up a few times. This sequence joins TRBV9 and TRBJ1-4; D call uncertain. The CDR3 runs 15 residues. Germline V lookup: CDR1 SGDLS, CDR2 YYNGEE. Trimming took 0 bases from V and 8 from J, leaving 14 bases between them. The CDR3 nucleotides read TGTGCCAGCAGCGTAGACCAACAACCCGGGGAAAAACTGTTTTTT. Translation: CASSVDQQPGEKLFF.

The gene calls are TRBV6-6 and TRBJ2-7; D is undetermined. Germline CDR1 and CDR2: MNHNY and SVGAGI (reference sequence). This CDR3 is built from 13 residues. V lost 0 bases to trimming and J lost 2 bases, with 5 bases between them. The CDR3 DNA reads as TGTGCCAGCAGTTACTCGACAACCTACGAGCAGTACTTC. Protein product: CASSYSTTYEQYF.

The rearrangement joins TRBV11-2 to TRBJ1-2; TRBD1 agrees at 10 bases. The CDR3 loop spans 16 amino acids. J lost 8 bases, V lost 0 bases, and 9 bases had no gene match. CDR1 and CDR2 (germline): SGHAT, FQNNGV. CDR3: CASSLDRPGQGRGYTF. CDR3 bases: TGTGCCAGCAGCTTAGATCGCCCGGGACAGGGGAGAGGCTACACCTTC.

This clone has a handful of counts. This chain joins TRBV10-3 and TRBJ2-1; 8 bases are a match to TRBD2. Trimming removed 2 bases from V and 6 bases from J; junction bases left unmatched: 6. Germline values: CDR1 ENHRY, CDR2 SYGVKD. The CDR3 length is 15 residues. This chain's CDR3 is CAISEGTRSFNEQFF. CDR3 DNA sequence: TGTGCCATCAGTGAGGGGACTAGGAGTTTCAATGAGCAGTTCTTC.

The rearrangement links TRBV7-8 to TRBJ2-1; D is perhaps TRBD1 (6 bases). The ends were cut back, 7 bases at V and 6 bases at J, with 10 bases in the middle. CDR1 is SGHVS, CDR2 FQNEAQ, per germline. CDR3 length: 12 amino acids. Written as DNA, the CDR3 is TGTGCCAGCATCACAGGGCTCAATGAGCAGTTCTTC. Translating it yields CASITGLNEQFF.

This rearrangement joins TRBV5-6 to TRBJ2-5; TRBD1 is a possible D gene (5 bases). The CDR3 totals 14 residues. CDR1 and CDR2 from the germline V gene are SGHDT and YYEEEE. The V and J ends lost 2 bases and 2 bases respectively, with 10 bases between them. The DNA for the CDR3 is TGTGCCAGCAGCTTTGTGACAGAACAAGAGACCCAGTACTTC. It is translated as CASSFVTEQETQYF.

J is TRBJ2-7 and V is TRBV28; 14 bases map to TRBD2. The V and J ends lost 3 bases and 3 bases, in that order; junction bases with no gene match: 13. Germline V gives CDR1 MDHEN, CDR2 SYDVKM. The CDR3 spans 19 residues. The CDR3 here is CASSFPIQGLAGAIYEQYF. DNA for the CDR3: TGTGCCAGCAGTTTCCCCATTCAGGGACTAGCGGGAGCAATCTACGAGCAGTACTTC. Full variable domain (rest looked up from reference TRBV28 and TRBJ2-7): DVKVTQSSRYLVKRTGEKVFLECVQDMDHENMFWYRQDPGLGLRLIYFSYDVKMKEKGDIPEGYSVSREKKERFSLILESASTNQTSMYLCASSFPIQGLAGAIYEQYFGPGTRLTVT.

The chain recombines TRBV21-1 with TRBJ2-3; TRBD2 is the table's D call and was not checked against the DNA. TRBV21-1 counts as a pseudogene. The CDR3 covers 16 residues. The CDR3 nucleotides read TGTGCCAGCACCTGGGGGGGGCTAGCGGGCACAGATACGCAGTATTTT. It codes for CASTWGGLAGTDTQYF.

The CDR3 nucleotides read TGTGCCAGCAGCTTGTGGGGCGCCAACCAAGAGACCCAGTACTTC. Residues: CASSLWGANQETQYF. The rearrangement joins TRBV7-3 to TRBJ2-5, with D tentatively TRBD1 (5 bases). The V gene's germline CDR1 is SGHTA and CDR2 FQGTGA. V lost 3 bases and J lost 0, with 11 bases in between. This CDR3 spans 15 amino acids. The variable domain in full, completed from reference TRBV7-3 and TRBJ2-5, reads GAGVSQTPSNKVTEKGKYVELRCDPISGHTALYWYRQSLGQGPEFLIYFQGTGAADDSGLPNDRFFAVRPEGSVSTLKIQRTERGDSAVYLCASSLWGANQETQYFGPGTRLLVL.

CDR3 DNA: TGTGCCAGCAGTTACCTTGTGACAGGCTCCGAGCAGTACTTC. Protein: CASSYLVTGSEQYF. The rearrangement links TRBV6-6 to TRBJ2-7; a possible D gene is TRBD1 (6 bases). This CDR3 contains 14 residues. The V gene lost 2 bases and the J gene lost 6 bases, with 14 bases spanning the gap. CDR1 and CDR2 from the germline V gene are MNHNY and SVGAGI (reference sequence).

The chain combines TRBV29-1 with TRBJ2-7; D ambiguous. CDR3 length: 13 residues. The germline V gene has CDR1 SQVTM and CDR2 ANQGSEA. V lost 6 bases and J 0 bases, leaving 12 bases between the germline ends. In DNA form, the CDR3 reads TGCAGCGTCTTACGGCCCAGCTCCTACGAGCAGTACTTC. Its protein product is CSVLRPSSYEQYF.

In this sample, this clone is medium-sized. V gene TRBV7-5 combines with J gene TRBJ2-2; the D call TRBD2 from the table was never checked on the DNA. TRBV7-5 has pseudogene status. CDR3 length: 13 residues. The CDR3 sequence: CASRLGNTGELFF. The CDR3, as DNA: TGTGCCAGCAGACTAGGGAACACCGGGGAGCTGTTTTTT.

As concerns this clone: The junction does not match germline at one end; this may be a read error. V gene TRBV10-2 combines with J gene TRBJ2-7, with D hard to call. Germline V gene lookup returns CDR1 WSHSY and CDR2 SAAADI. CDR3 size: 14 residues. CDR3 coding DNA: TGTGCCATCAGTGCCTCGGAGCCCATCTACGAGCAGTACTTC. Its protein is CAISASEPIYEQYF.

Here the CDR3 reads CASSSRDRDQNIQYF. CDR3 sequence (DNA): TGTGCCAGCAGCTCCCGGGACAGGGACCAAAACATTCAGTACTTC. This chain connects TRBV7-9 to TRBJ2-4, with TRBD1 matching 9 bases. The V and J ends lost 4 bases and 5 bases, in that order; junction bases with no gene match: 6. The CDR3 runs 15 residues. Germline V gene sequence: CDR1 SEHNR, CDR2 FQNEAQ (reference sequence). Full variable domain (missing parts from reference TRBV7-9 and TRBJ2-4): DTGVSQNPRHKITKRGQNVTFRCDPISEHNRLYWYRQTLGQGPEFLTYFQNEAQLEKSRLLSDRFSAERPKGSFSTLEIQRTEQGDSAMYLCASSSRDRDQNIQYFGAGTRLSVL.

This clone is labeled medium-sized. In DNA, the CDR3 is TGTGCCAGTAGCCCGGGGGCCGCCAATCAGCCCCAGCATTTT. Translated: CASSPGAANQPQHF. This chain uses TRBV19 with TRBJ1-5; D is possibly TRBD1 (6 bases). The germline V and J ends were trimmed by 6 bases and 3 bases, with 12 bases remaining between them. CDR1 LNHDA and CDR2 SQIVND come from the germline V gene (reference sequence). The CDR3 sequence is 14 residues long.